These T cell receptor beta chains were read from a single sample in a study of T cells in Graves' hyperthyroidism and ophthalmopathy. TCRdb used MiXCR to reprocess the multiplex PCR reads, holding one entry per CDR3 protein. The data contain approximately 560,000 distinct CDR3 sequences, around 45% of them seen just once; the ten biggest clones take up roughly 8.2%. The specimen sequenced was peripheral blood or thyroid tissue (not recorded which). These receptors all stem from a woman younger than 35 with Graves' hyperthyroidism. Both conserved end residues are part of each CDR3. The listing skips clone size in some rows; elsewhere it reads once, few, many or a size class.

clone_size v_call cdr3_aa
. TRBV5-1 CASSSYRERGTQYF
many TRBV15 CATSRLTGAAFF
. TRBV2 CASRRTHLSFLYEQYF
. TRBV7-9 CASSGSPGGSYEQYF
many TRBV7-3 CASSSGAGFRSPLHF
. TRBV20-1 CSATLGTSGNTIYF
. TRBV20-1 CSATTTGQSSYEQYF
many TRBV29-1 CSVGGTPNTEAFF
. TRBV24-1 CATSDPPGRAFF
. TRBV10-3 CASSLAITEAFF